This T cell receptor (beta chain) comes out of a study of blood T cell repertoires in COVID-19. On the study more broadly: Samples came from the United States, Italy and Spain, spanning acute and convalescent COVID-19. The cDNA or gDNA used as material had been derived from T cells, B-cell-depleted T cells, or PBMCs.

Study processing details: Amplification of reference gene primers provided the estimated nucleated cell counts. Profiling relied on immunoSEQ multiplex PCR, and the TCRdb table lists in-frame clones only, not all of them. V and J calls and clone size come straight from that table; D and trimming were deduced from the DNA. The data show some 96,000 clones, 65% to 90% seen once. The sample consisted of peripheral blood. The clonotype comes from a man older than 75 with acute or convalescent COVID-19.

The CDR3 loop is CASSITGSQETQYF. CDR3 in DNA: TGTGCCAGTAGTATCACGGGAAGCCAAGAGACCCAGTACTTC. The V call is TRBV19, the J call TRBJ2-5, with D maybe TRBD2 (5 bases). The V and J ends lost 3 bases and 1 base respectively, with 9 bases between them. This CDR3 spans 14 amino acids. Germline loops: CDR1 LNHDA, CDR2 SQIVND (reference sequence).